The rows below give T cell receptor beta chains drawn from one sample of a study of cytomegalovirus exposure and HLA in healthy donors. Clones were read by immunoSEQ multiplex PCR, and TCRdb kept only the in-frame ones, dropping some. The table shows approximately 99,000 clones, with 90% to 96% occurring only once. The material sequenced was PBMCs. Receptors originate from a woman under 30 in good health and CMV-seronegative. Each CDR3 is given without its conserved first and last residue. Clone size appears in some rows only: once, few, many, or a class for an expanded clone.

NA	TRBV6-6	ASSRTADYGYT
once	TRBV18	ASSHQTNRAGELF
NA	TRBV27	ASSFRDRAPGYT
NA	TRBV6-7	ASSYVGRVVTEAF
NA	TRBV4-1	ASSQPSTGAVGELF
NA	TRBV28	ASTLSPGNQPQH
NA	TRBV28	VSGGVMSGQY
NA	TRBV5-1	ASSRDSYEQY
NA	TRBV7-9	ASSSRTGESPNEQF
NA	TRBV7-2	ASSTGPSSGANVLT
NA	TRBV15	ATSRMTSPNTGELF
NA	TRBV5-4	ASSLAGSLGTEAF
NA	TRBV27	ASSRLGVGELF